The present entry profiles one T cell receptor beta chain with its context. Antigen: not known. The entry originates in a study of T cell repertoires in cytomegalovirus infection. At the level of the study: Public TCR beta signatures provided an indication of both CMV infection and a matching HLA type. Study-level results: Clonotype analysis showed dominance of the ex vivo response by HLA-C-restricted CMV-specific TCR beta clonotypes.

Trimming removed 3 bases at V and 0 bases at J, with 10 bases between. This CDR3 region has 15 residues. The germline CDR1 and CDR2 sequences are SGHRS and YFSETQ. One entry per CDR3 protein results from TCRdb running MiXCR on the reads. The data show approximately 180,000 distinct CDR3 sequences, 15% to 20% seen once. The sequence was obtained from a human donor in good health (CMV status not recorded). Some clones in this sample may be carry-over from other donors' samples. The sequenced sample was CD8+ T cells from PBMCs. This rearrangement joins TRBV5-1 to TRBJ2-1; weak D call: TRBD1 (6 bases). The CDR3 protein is CASSWGHSSYNEQFF. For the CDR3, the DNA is TGCGCCAGCAGCTGGGGACATAGCTCCTACAATGAGCAGTTCTTC.